The T cell receptor (beta chain) under discussion was sequenced for a study of T cell changes during pregnancy in multiple sclerosis. Clones were read by immunoSEQ multiplex PCR, and TCRdb kept only the in-frame ones, dropping some. The repertoire holds 85,000 to 110,000 clones, with 85% to 95% as singletons. Trimming pared 7 bases from V and 8 bases from J, leaving 11 bases between. This CDR3 has 11 residues. CDR1 DFQATT and CDR2 SNEGSKA come from the germline V gene (reference sequence). The sequencing used peripheral blood, collected after pregnancy. The receptor was derived from a female donor with multiple sclerosis, enrolled in a pregnancy study. The chain carries TRBV20-1 and TRBJ1-4; D is ambiguous. CDR3 in amino acids: CSGTEGEKLFF. CDR3 nucleotide sequence: TGCAGTGGAACAGAAGGCGAAAAACTGTTTTTT.